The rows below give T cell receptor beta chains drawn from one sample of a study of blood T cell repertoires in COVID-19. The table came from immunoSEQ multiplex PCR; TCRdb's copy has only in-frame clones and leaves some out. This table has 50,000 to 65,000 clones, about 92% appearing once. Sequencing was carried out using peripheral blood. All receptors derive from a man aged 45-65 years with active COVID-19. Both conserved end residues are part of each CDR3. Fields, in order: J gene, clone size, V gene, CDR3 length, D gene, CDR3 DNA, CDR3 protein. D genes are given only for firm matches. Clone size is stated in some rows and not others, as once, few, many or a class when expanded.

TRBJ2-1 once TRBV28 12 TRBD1 TGTGCCAGCACTACAGGGGTTCAAGAGCAGTTCTTC CASTTGVQEQFF
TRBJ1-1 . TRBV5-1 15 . TGCGCCAGCAGCAGTTTGCCGGACAGTAACACTGAAGCTTTCTTT CASSSLPDSNTEAFF
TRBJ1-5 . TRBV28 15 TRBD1 TGTGCCAGCAGCCTAATGGGACAGGGGGCTCAGCCCCAGCATTTT CASSLMGQGAQPQHF
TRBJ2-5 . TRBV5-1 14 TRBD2 TGCGCCAGCAGCCCGGGCCCAGCGGGGGAGACCCAGTACTTC CASSPGPAGETQYF
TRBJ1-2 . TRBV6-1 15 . TGTGCCAGCACCTTGAGCACAGCTCCGAACTATGGCTACACCTTC CASTLSTAPNYGYTF
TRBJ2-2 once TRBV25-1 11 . TGTGCCAGCCGATATAGCGGGGAGCTGTTTTTT CASRYSGELFF
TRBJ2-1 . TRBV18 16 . TGTGCCAGCTCACCCCGGGGGACGGGGGAGTACAATGAGCAGTTCTTC CASSPRGTGEYNEQFF
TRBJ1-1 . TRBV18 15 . TGTGCCAGCTCACCAGGGGCAGGGTGGAACACTGAAGCTTTCTTT CASSPGAGWNTEAFF
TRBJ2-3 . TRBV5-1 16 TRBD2 TGCGCCAGCAGCGTGGGCGGGACTAGCCTCGGAGATACGCAGTATTTT CASSVGGTSLGDTQYF
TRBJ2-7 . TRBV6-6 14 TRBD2 TGTGCCAGCAGACCGGGACTAGCGGGAGTCGCCCAGTACTTC CASRPGLAGVAQYF
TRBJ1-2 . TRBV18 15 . TGTGCCAGCTCATCAAGCACTCAGGGGAACTATGGCTACACCTTC CASSSSTQGNYGYTF
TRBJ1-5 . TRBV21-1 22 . TGTGCCAGCAGCAAAAGCCCTCATTTTTTGGGGAGGGAGGCGGGCAGCAATCAGCCCCAGCATTTT CASSKSPHFLGREAGSNQPQHF
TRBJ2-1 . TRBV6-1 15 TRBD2 TGTGCCAGCAGTGAGTACGGGAGGGACTACAATGAGCAGTTCTTC CASSEYGRDYNEQFF
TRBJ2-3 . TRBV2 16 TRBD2 TGTGCCAGCAACAACGGGGGGACCTTCTCCACAGATACGCAGTATTTT CASNNGGTFSTDTQYF
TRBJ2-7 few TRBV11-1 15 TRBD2 TGTGCCAGCAGCCCACTAGCGGGAGGGCCTCGCGAGCAGTACTTC CASSPLAGGPREQYF
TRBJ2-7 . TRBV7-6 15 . TGTGCCAGCAGCCCTGTTCCCGAAGGGGTTGGCGAGCAGTACTTC CASSPVPEGVGEQYF
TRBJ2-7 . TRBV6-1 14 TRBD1 TGTGCCAGCAGTGAAGTAGCGGACAGGGGCGAGCAGTACTTC CASSEVADRGEQYF
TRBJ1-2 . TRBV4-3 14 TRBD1 TGCGCCAGCATGCGACAGGGGGCGAACTATGGCTACACCTTC CASMRQGANYGYTF
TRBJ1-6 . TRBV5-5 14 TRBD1 TGTGCCAGCAGCCCGGGACAGAAAAATTCACCCCTCCACTTT CASSPGQKNSPLHF
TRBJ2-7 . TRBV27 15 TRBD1 TGTGCCAGCAGTCCCACGGGACAGGGGGGACACGAGCAGTACTTC CASSPTGQGGHEQYF
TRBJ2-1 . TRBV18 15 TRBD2 TGTGCCAGCTCACCCTCGGGAGGGGTCGGCCATGAGCAGTTCTTC CASSPSGGVGHEQFF
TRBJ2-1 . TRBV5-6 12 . TGTGCCAGCAGCTCTAGTGCGAATGAGCAGTTCTTC CASSSSANEQFF
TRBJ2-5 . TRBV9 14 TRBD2 TGTGCCAGCAACCCAGCGGGGGACCAAGAGACCCAGTACTTC CASNPAGDQETQYF
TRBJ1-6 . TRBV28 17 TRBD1 TGTGCCAGCAGTTTAGGGGGAACCGGGACAGGGAATTCACCCCTCCACTTT CASSLGGTGTGNSPLHF
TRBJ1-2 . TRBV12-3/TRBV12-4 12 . TGTGCCAGCAGTCAGGGAAACTATGGCTACACCTTC CASSQGNYGYTF
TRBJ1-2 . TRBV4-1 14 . TGCGCCAGCAGCCAAGTGACAGAGTCCTATGGCTACACCTTC CASSQVTESYGYTF
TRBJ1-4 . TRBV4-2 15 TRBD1 TGTGCCAGCAGCCAAGAGGGGACAGGGGGCATAAAACTGTTTTTT CASSQEGTGGIKLFF
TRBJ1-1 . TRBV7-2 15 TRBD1 TGTGCCAGCAGACAAACCCACAGGGGTGCCACTGAAGCTTTCTTT CASRQTHRGATEAFF
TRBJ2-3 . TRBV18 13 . TGTGCCAGCTCCCCCCCTGGGTCAGGTACGCAGTATTTT CASSPPGSGTQYF
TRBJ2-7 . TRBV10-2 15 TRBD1 TGCGCCAGCAGTGAGCTCCGGGACAGGGCGGCCGAGCAGTACTTC CASSELRDRAAEQYF
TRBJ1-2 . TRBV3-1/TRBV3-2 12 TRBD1 TGTGCCAGCAGCCCCCGACAGGGGGGCTACACCTTC CASSPRQGGYTF
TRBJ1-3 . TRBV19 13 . TGTGCCAGTAGGGGGCCCTCTGGAAACACCATATATTTT CASRGPSGNTIYF
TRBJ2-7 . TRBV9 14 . TGTGCCAGCAGCCCCCGGGTCCATGTCTACGAGCAGTACTTC CASSPRVHVYEQYF
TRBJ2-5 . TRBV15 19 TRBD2 TGTGCCACCAGCAGAGATCGCGAGGGTCTAGCGGGAGTCTGGGAGACCCAGTACTTC CATSRDREGLAGVWETQYF
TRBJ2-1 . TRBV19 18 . TGTGCCAGTAGTATCGGAACCTCAGGTCTTAGCTCCTACAATGAGCAGTTCTTC CASSIGTSGLSSYNEQFF
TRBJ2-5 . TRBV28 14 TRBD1 TGTGCCAGCACTGTACAGGGGGCCTGGGAGACCCAGTACTTC CASTVQGAWETQYF
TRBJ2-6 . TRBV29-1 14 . TGCAGCGTTGGACTCCGCTCTGGGGCCAACGTCCTGACTTTC CSVGLRSGANVLTF
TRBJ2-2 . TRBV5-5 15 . TGTGCCAGCAGCCAGGACAGTGCCAACACCGGGGAGCTGTTTTTT CASSQDSANTGELFF
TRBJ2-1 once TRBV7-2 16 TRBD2 TGTGCCAGCAGCTTTGGGACTAGCGGGATTAACAATGAGCAGTTCTTC CASSFGTSGINNEQFF
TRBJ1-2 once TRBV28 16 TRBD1 TGTGCCAGCAGTCCCTATCCGACAGGGAACAATTATGGCTACACCTTC CASSPYPTGNNYGYTF